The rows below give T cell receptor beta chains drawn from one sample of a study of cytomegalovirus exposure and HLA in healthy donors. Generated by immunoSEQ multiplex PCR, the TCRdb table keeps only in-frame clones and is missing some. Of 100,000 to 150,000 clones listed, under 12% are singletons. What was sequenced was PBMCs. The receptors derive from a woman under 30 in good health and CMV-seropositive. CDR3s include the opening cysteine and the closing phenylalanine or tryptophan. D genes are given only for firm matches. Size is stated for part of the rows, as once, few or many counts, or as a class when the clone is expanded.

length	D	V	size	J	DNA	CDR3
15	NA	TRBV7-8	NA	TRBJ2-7	TGTGCCAGCAGCATCCTTACTACTAGCAGCTACGAGCAGTACTTC	CASSILTTSSYEQYF
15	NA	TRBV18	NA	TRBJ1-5	TGTGCCAGCTCACTCTTGTCGGGGGAAGACCAGCCCCAGCATTTT	CASSLLSGEDQPQHF
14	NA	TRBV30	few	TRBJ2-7	TGTGCCTGGAGTGTAGGTGGAGACTCCTACGAGCAGTACTTC	CAWSVGGDSYEQYF
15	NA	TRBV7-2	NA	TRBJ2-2	TGTGCCAGCAGCTTAAGAGGCTTGAACACCGGGGAGCTGTTTTTT	CASSLRGLNTGELFF
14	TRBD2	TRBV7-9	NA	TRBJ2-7	TGTGCCAGCAGCACAAGGGGAGGGGCCTACGAGCAGTACTTC	CASSTRGGAYEQYF
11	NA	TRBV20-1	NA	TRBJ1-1	TGCAGTGCTAGGACACTGGCTGAAGCTTTCTTT	CSARTLAEAFF
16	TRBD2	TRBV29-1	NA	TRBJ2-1	TGCAGCGTTGTCGGGGGAGGGAGGGTCCCCTACAATGAGCAGTTCTTC	CSVVGGGRVPYNEQFF
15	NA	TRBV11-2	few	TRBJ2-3	TGTGCCAGCAGCCCCCGGGGGGCTAGCACAGATACGCAGTATTTT	CASSPRGASTDTQYF
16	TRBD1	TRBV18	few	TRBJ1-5	TGTGCCAGCTCACCACCTGGACAGGCCGAGAATCAGCCCCAGCATTTT	CASSPPGQAENQPQHF
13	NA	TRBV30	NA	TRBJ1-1	TGTGCCTGGAGTGTACTAGTGGGCACTGAAGCTTTCTTT	CAWSVLVGTEAFF
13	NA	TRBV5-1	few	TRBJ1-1	TGCGCCAGCAGCTTCGGAGGGGACACTGAAGCTTTCTTT	CASSFGGDTEAFF
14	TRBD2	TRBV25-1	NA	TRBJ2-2	TGTGCCAGCGGGGTAGCGGGGTACACCGGGGAGCTGTTTTTT	CASGVAGYTGELFF
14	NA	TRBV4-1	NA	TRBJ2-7	TGCGCCAGCAGCCTCCCTGGGAGCTCCTACGAGCAGTACTTC	CASSLPGSSYEQYF
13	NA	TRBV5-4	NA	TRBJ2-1	TGTGCCAGCAGCTTAGAGTCCGGGACACCTGGGATCTTC	CASSLESGTPGIF
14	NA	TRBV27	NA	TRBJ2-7	TGTGCCAGCAGTTTGACGGCTAGCTCCTACGAGCAGTACTTC	CASSLTASSYEQYF
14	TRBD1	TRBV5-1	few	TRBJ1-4	TGCGCCAGCAGCATTCTCCAGGGGGGTGAAAAACTGTTTTTT	CASSILQGGEKLFF
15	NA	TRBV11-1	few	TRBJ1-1	TGTGCCAGCAGCTTAGCAATTTCAGGGATCAATGAAGCTTTCTTT	CASSLAISGINEAFF
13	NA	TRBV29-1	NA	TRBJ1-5	TGCAGCGTTGGTTCAGGGTTGAATCAGCCCCAGCATTTT	CSVGSGLNQPQHF
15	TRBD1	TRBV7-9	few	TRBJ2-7	TGTGCCAGCAGCCGCGGGGGGACAGGGGGTCACGAGCAGTACTTC	CASSRGGTGGHEQYF
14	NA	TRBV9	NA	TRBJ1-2	TGTGCCAGCAGCGTAGGCAGCGTCCCCTATGGCTACACCTTC	CASSVGSVPYGYTF
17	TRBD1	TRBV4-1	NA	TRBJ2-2	TGCGCCAGCAGATTTCCCCGGGACAGGGCGAACACCGGGGAGCTGTTTTTT	CASRFPRDRANTGELFF
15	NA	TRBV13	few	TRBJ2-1	TGTGCCAGCAGAAGGAAGGAGAGTTCGTGCAATGAGCAGTTCTTC	CASRRKESSCNEQFF